This TCR beta chain was documented in a study of blood T cell repertoires in COVID-19. Study-level background: T cells, B-cell-depleted T cells, or PBMCs supplied cDNA or gDNA.

Using immunoSEQ multiplex PCR, the repertoire was profiled, and TCRdb retains in-frame clones only, with some absent. The profile shows roughly 200,000 clones, 76% of them singletons. The V segment lost 8 bases and the J segment 4 bases; nucleotides outside the gene matches: 22. The CDR3 has 19 amino acids. Germline CDR1 WSHSY, CDR2 SAAADI. Sequenced sample: peripheral blood. The clonotype was recovered from a woman aged 45-65 years with active or convalescent COVID-19. The chain joins TRBV10-2 to TRBJ2-3, with TRBD2 matching 9 bases. This CDR3 is CASAGAGAGGLRWADTQYF. The CDR3 region has the DNA TGCGCCAGCGCAGGTGCCGGAGCGGGGGGCTTGAGGTGGGCAGATACGCAGTATTTT.